The 4 T cell receptor beta chains below were found in one sample sequenced in a study of identical twins listed by TCRdb under 2016. Library generation was performed with 5' RACE. Sequencing was carried out with an Illumina HiSeq 2000. TCRdb passed the public sequencing reads through fastp at Q25 and MiXCR, retaining productive beta sequences. Every distinct CDR3 protein forms one entry, paired with its most common genes and DNA. In this sample the table shows 550,000 to 800,000 distinct CDR3 sequences, 7.1% of which occur a single time. Clones ranked in the top ten supply 1.6% of the sample. These sequences were also reported in another study, on yellow fever vaccine responses in identical twins.

The source material was PBMCs. These TCRs come from a woman aged 18-29 years in good health.

Remarks on this clonotype: This sequence may be a read error, since a much larger clone differs from it by one base. The V gene is TRBV7-9, the J gene TRBJ1-1; D ambiguous. CDR1 is SEHNR, CDR2 FQNEAQ, per germline (reference sequence). The CDR3 loop spans 15 amino acids. Between the trimmed V and J ends, which lost 1 base and 2 bases, there was a span of 11 bases. CDR3 protein: CASSLGVGRNTEAFF. Here the CDR3 DNA reads TGTGCCAGCAGCTTAGGGGTCGGGCGAAACACTGAAGCTTTCTTT.

This clonotype was found a few times. The chain joins TRBV3-1 to TRBJ2-3, with D possibly being TRBD2 (6 bases). This CDR3 comprises 15 residues. V was cut by 5 bases and J by 1 base, with 13 bases left in between. CDR1 and CDR2 from the germline V gene are LGHDT and YNNKEL (reference sequence). CDR3 in DNA: TGTGCCAGCAGCTTTCTCGGCGGGGGCACAGATACGCAGTATTTT. This codes for CASSFLGGGTDTQYF.

J is TRBJ1-1 and V is TRBV20-1, with 10 bases that match TRBD1. The V gene end was trimmed by 5 bases and the J gene end by 2 bases; junction bases not matched to a gene: 5. This CDR3 has 14 residues. Per germline, CDR1 DFQATT and CDR2 SNEGSKA (reference sequence). CDR3 loop: CSAAWDRGNTEAFF. The CDR3 DNA is TGCAGTGCTGCTTGGGACAGGGGAAACACTGAAGCTTTCTTT.

This clonotype has a count of ten or more. This chain links TRBV29-1 with TRBJ2-1; TRBD1 aligns across 8 bases. CDR3 length: 14 amino acids. The V gene's germline CDR1 is SQVTM and CDR2 ANQGSEA. J lost 3 bases, V lost 5 bases, and 6 bases had no gene match. The CDR3 coding sequence is TGCAGCGTTAGGACAGGGCTAATCTACAATGAGCAGTTCTTC. The encoded protein is CSVRTGLIYNEQFF.